This TCR beta chain was sequenced during a study of OX40 agonist ivuxolimab in advanced cancers. General study results and limits: By week 6 at 0.1 to 3.0 mg/kg, blood CD4+ and CD8+ T cells had expanded clonally.

Trimming cost V 6 bases and J 6 bases; bases outside gene matches: 15. The CDR3 loop spans 16 amino acids. The V gene's germline CDR1 is KGHSH and CDR2 LQKENI. Concerning this clone: The antigen remains undetermined.

This table comes from immunoSEQ multiplex PCR, and its TCRdb copy is limited to in-frame clones, with some not included. The sample has roughly 89,000 clones, roughly 86% seen once; the top ten hold 6.5%. The sample was CD4+ or CD8+ T cells sorted from blood, taken in a trial of the OX40 agonist ivuxolimab. The chain has TRBV18 and TRBJ1-1, with 8 bases that match TRBD1. The receptor comes from an adult with an advanced solid tumor such as melanoma, head and neck, liver or kidney cancer. CDR3 residues: CASSLSRGREVSEAFF. CDR3 sequence (DNA): TGTGCCAGCTCGCTATCCAGGGGGCGAGAAGTCTCTGAAGCTTTCTTT.